The following is a T cell receptor beta chain sequence with its context. Patients at the Seattle site were enrolled during active infection and followed longitudinally. These data originate in a study of blood T cell repertoires in COVID-19. Background on the study: Acute-phase and convalescent COVID-19 samples originated in the United States, Italy and Spain. Sample material is recorded as cDNA or gDNA derived from T cells, B-cell-depleted T cells, or PBMCs.

In the authors' workflow: Using reference gene primer amplification, nucleated cell counts were estimated. Measured with immunoSEQ multiplex PCR; TCRdb has only the in-frame clones, and not every one. D and trimming come from the DNA, and the V and J calls and clone size come from that table. The table lists some 160,000 clones, almost 85% of them singletons, with under 3.5% in the top ten. This CDR3 comprises 16 residues. Germline CDR1 MNHNY, CDR2 SVGAGI (reference sequence). Trimming removed 2 bases from V and 9 bases from J, with 20 bases in between. The receptor's source is a woman older than 75 with COVID-19, enrolled during active disease. The chain combines TRBV6-6 with TRBJ2-1; TRBD2 is a possible D gene (6 bases). Sequenced input: peripheral blood. The CDR3 DNA follows: TGTGCCAGCAGTTACAAGAGAACTAGCTGGGGCACTGAGCAGTTCTTC. It yields the protein CASSYKRTSWGTEQFF.